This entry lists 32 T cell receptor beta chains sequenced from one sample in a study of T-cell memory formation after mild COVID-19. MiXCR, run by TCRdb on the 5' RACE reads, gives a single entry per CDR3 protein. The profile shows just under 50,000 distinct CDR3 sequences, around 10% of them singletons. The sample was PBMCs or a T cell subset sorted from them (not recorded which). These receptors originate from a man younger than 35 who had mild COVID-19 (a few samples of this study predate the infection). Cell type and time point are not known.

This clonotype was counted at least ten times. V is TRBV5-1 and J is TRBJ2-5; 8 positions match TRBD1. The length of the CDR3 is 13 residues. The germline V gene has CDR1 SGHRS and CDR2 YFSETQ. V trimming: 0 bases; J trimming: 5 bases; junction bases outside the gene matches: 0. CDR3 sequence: CASSLGQGETQYF. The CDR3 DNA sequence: TGCGCCAGCAGCTTGGGACAGGGGGAGACCCAGTACTTC.

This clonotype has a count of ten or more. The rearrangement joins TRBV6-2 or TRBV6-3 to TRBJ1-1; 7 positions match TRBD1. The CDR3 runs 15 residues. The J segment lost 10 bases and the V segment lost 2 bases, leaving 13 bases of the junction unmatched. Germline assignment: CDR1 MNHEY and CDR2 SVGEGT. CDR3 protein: CASSYPWYRGKGAFF. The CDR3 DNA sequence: TGTGCCAGCAGTTACCCTTGGTACAGGGGCAAGGGAGCTTTCTTT.

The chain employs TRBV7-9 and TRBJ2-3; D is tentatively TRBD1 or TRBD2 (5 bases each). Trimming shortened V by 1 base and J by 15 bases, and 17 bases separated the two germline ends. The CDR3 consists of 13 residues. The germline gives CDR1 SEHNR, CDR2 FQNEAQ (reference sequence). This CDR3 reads CASSLVGVVTSYF. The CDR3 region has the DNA TGTGCCAGCAGCTTAGTGGGGGTGGTGACCTCATATTTT.

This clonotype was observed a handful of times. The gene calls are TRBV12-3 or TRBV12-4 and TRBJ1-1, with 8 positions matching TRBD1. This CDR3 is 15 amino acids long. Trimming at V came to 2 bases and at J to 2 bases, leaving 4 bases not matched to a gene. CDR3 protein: CASSLQGAGNTEAFF. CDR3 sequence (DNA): TGTGCCAGCAGTTTACAGGGGGCAGGAAACACTGAAGCTTTCTTT.

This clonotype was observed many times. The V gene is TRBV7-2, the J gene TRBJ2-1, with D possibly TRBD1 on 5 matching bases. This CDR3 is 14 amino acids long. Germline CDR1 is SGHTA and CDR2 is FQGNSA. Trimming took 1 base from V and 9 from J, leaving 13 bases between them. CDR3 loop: CASSLVGVHGEQFF. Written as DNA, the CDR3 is TGTGCCAGCAGCTTAGTAGGGGTTCATGGTGAGCAGTTCTTC.

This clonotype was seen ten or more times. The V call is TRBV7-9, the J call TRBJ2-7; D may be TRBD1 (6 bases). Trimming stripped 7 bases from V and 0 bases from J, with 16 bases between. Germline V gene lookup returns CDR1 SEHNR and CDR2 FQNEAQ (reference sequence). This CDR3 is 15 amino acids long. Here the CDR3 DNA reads TGTGCCAGCAAAGGTCTGAAGGGGGACTCCTACGAGCAGTACTTC. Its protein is CASKGLKGDSYEQYF. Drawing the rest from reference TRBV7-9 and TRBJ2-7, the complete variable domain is DTGVSQNPRHKITKRGQNVTFRCDPISEHNRLYWYRQTLGQGPEFLTYFQNEAQLEKSRLLSDRFSAERPKGSFSTLEIQRTEQGDSAMYLCASKGLKGDSYEQYFGPGTRLTVT.

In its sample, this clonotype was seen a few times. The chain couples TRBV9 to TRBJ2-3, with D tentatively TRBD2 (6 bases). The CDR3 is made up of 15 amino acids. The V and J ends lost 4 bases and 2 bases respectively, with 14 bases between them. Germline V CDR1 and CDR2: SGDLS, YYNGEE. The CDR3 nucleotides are TGTGCCAGCAGCTGGGCGGGAACGGCCACAGATACGCAGTATTTT. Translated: CASSWAGTATDTQYF. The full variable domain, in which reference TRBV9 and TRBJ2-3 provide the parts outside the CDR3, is DSGVTQTPKHLITATGQRVTLRCSPRSGDLSVYWYQQSLDQGLQFLIQYYNGEERAKGNILERFSAQQFPDLHSELNLSSLELGDSALYFCASSWAGTATDTQYFGPGTRLTVL.

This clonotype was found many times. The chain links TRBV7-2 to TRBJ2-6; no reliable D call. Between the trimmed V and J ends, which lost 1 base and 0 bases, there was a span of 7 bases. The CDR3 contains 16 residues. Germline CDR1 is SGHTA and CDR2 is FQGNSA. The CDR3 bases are TGTGCCAGCAGCTTAGGACATTTCTCTGGGGCCAACGTCCTGACTTTC. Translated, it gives CASSLGHFSGANVLTF. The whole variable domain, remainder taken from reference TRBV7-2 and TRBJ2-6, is GAGVSQSPSNKVTEKGKDVELRCDPISGHTALYWYRQSLGQGLEFLIYFQGNSAPDKSGLPSDRFSAERTGGSVSTLTIQRTQQEDSAVYLCASSLGHFSGANVLTFGAGSRLTVL.

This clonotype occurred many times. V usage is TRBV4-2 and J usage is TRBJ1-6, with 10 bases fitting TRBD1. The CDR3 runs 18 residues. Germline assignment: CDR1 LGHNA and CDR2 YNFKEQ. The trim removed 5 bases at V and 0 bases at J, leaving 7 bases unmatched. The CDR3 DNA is TGTGCCAGCAGCAAAATAGACAGGGGGCACTCCTATAATTCACCCCTCCACTTT. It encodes CASSKIDRGHSYNSPLHF.

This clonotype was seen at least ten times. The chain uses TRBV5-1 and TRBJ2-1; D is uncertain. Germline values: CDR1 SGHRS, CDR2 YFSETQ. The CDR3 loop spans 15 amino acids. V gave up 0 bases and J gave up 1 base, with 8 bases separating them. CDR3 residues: CASSLGPSSYNEQFF. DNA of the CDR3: TGCGCCAGCAGCTTGGGTCCTAGTTCCTACAATGAGCAGTTCTTC.

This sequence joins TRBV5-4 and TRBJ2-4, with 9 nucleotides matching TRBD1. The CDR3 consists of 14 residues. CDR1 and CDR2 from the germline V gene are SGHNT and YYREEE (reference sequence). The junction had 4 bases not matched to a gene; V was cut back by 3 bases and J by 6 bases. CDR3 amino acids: CASSSGQGRNIQYF. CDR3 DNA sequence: TGTGCCAGCAGCTCAGGACAGGGGAGAAACATTCAGTACTTC.

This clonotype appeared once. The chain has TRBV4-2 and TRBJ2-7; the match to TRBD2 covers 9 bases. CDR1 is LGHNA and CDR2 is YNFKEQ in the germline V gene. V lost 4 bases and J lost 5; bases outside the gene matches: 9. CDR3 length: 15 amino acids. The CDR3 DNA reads TGTGCCAGCAGCCCCCGGGCGGGAGGGCGTAACGAGCAGTACTTC. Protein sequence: CASSPRAGGRNEQYF.

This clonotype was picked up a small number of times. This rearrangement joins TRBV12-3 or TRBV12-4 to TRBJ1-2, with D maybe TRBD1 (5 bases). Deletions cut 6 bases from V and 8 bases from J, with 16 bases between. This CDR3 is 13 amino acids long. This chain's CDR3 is CASRFQGFPGYTF. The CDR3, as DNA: TGTGCCAGCAGATTTCAGGGATTCCCCGGCTACACCTTC.

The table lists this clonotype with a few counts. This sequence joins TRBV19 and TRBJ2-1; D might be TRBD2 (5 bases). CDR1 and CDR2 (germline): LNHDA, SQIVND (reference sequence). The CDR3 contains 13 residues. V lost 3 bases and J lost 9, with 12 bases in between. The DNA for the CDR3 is TGTGCCAGTAGTATGCTAGGCGAGGGTGAGCAGTTCTTC. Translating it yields CASSMLGEGEQFF. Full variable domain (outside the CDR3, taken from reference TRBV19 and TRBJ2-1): DGGITQSPKYLFRKEGQNVTLSCEQNLNHDAMYWYRQDPGQGLRLIYYSQIVNDFQKGDIAEGYSVSREKKESFPLTVTSAQKNPTAFYLCASSMLGEGEQFFGPGTRLTVL.

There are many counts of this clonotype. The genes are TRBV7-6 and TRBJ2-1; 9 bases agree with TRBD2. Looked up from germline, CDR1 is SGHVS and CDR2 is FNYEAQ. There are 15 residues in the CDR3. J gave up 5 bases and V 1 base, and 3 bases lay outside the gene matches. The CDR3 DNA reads TGTGCCAGCAGCTTAGGACTAGCGGACAACAATGAGCAGTTCTTC. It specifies CASSLGLADNNEQFF.

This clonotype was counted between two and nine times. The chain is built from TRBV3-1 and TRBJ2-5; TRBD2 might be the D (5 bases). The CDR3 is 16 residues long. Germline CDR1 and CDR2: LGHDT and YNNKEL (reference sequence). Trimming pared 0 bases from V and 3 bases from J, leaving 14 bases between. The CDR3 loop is CASSQDWRAREETQYF. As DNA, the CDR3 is TGTGCCAGCAGCCAAGATTGGCGGGCCCGGGAAGAGACCCAGTACTTC.

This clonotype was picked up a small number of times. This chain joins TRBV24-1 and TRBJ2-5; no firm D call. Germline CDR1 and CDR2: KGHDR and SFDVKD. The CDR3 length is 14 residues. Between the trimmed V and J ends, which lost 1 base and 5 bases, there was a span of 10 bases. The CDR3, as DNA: TGTGCCACCAGTGATTTCCGGACCGTGGAGACCCAGTACTTC. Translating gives CATSDFRTVETQYF.

CDR3 nucleotides: TGTGCCAGCAGCTTAGTCGGCGATAGTGAGCAGTTCTTC. Residues: CASSLVGDSEQFF. The V call is TRBV7-2, the J call TRBJ2-1; D is ambiguous. The V end lost 1 base, the J end lost 9 bases, and 10 bases lay between the germline ends. The CDR3 covers 13 residues. Per germline, CDR1 SGHTA and CDR2 FQGNSA.

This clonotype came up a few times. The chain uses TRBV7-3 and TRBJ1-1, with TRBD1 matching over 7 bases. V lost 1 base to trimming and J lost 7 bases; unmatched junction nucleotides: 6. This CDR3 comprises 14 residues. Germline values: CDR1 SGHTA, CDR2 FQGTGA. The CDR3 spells CASSLISGGGEAFF. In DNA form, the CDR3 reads TGTGCCAGCAGCTTAATTTCAGGGGGTGGTGAAGCTTTCTTT.

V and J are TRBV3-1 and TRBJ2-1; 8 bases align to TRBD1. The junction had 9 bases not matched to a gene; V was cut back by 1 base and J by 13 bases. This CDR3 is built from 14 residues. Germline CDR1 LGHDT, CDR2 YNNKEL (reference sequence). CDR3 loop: CASSQGVPGGDQFF. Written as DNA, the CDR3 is TGTGCCAGCAGCCAAGGAGTCCCAGGGGGCGATCAGTTCTTC.

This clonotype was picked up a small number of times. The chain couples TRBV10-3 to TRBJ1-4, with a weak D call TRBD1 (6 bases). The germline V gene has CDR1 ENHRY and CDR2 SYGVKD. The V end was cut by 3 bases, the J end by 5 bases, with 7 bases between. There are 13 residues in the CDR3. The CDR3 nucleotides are TGTGCCATCAGTGAAGGGGGAAATGAAAAACTGTTTTTT. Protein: CAISEGGNEKLFF.

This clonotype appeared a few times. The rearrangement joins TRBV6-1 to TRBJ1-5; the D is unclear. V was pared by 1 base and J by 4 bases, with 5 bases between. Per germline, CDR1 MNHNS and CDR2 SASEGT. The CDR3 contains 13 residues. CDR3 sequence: CASSEVPNQPQHF. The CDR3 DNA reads TGTGCCAGCAGTGAAGTCCCGAATCAGCCCCAGCATTTT.

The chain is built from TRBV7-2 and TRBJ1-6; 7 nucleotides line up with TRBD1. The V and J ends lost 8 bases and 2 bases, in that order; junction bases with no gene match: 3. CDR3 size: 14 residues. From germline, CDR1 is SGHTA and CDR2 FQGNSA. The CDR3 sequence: CASAGQAYNSPLHF. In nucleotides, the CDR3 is TGTGCCAGCGCCGGACAGGCCTATAATTCACCCCTCCACTTT.

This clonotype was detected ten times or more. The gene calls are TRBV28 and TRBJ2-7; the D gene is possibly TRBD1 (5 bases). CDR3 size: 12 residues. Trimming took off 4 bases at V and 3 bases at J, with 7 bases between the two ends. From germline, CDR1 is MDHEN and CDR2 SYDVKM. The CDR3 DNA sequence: TGTGCCAGCAGTTCAGACAGCTACGAGCAGTACGTC. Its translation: CASSSDSYEQYV.

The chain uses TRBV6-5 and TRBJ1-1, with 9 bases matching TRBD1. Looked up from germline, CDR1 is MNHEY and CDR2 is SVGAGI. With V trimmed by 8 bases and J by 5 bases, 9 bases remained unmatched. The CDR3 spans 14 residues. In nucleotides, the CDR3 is TGTGCCAGCCGGAAGGACAGGGGTGAAACTGAAGCTTTCTTT. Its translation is CASRKDRGETEAFF.

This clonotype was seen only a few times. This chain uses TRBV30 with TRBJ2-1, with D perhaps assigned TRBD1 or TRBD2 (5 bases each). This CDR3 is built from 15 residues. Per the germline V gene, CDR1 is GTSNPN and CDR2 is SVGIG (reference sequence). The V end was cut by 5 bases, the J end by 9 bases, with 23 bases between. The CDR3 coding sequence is TGTGCCTGGGGCTCCGGGACCCATTTATTATCTGAGCAGTTCTTC. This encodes CAWGSGTHLLSEQFF. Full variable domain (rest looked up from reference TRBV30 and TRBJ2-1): SQTIHQWPATLVQPVGSPLSLECTVEGTSNPNLYWYRQAAGRGLQLLFYSVGIGQISSEVPQNLSASRPQDRQFILSSKKLLLSDSGFYLCAWGSGTHLLSEQFFGPGTRLTVL.

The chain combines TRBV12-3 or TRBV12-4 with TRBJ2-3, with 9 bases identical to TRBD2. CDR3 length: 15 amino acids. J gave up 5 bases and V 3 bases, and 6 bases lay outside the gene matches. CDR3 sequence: CASSFLTSGGDTQYF. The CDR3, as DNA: TGTGCCAGCAGTTTTTTGACTAGCGGCGGAGATACGCAGTATTTT.

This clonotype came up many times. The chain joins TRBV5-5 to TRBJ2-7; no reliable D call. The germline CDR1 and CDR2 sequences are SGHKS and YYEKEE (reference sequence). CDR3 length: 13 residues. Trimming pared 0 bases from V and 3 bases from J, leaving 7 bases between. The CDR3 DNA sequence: TGTGCCAGCAGCTTGGAAGCAGTCTACGAGCAGTACTTC. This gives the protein CASSLEAVYEQYF.

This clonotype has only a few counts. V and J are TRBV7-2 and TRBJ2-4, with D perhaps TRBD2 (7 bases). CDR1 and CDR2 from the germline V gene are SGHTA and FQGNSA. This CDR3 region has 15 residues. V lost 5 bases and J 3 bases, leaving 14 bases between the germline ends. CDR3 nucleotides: TGTGCCAGCAGCCTTTGGGGGGGCGGCAAAAACATTCAGTACTTC. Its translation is CASSLWGGGKNIQYF.

The CDR3 region has the DNA TGTGCCCGCGGACAAGATAATTCACCCCTCCACTTT. It yields the protein CARGQDNSPLHF. The V and J genes are TRBV2 and TRBJ1-6; perhaps TRBD1 as D (5 bases). V lost 11 bases, J lost 5 bases, and 10 bases lay in between. The CDR3 covers 12 residues. Germline assignment: CDR1 SNHLY and CDR2 FYNNEI.

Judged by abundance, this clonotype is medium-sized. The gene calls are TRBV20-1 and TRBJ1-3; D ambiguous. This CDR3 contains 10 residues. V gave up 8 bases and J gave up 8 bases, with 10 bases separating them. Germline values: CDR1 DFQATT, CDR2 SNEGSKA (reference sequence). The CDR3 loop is CSTPEDTIYF. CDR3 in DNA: TGCAGTACCCCCGAAGACACCATATATTTT.

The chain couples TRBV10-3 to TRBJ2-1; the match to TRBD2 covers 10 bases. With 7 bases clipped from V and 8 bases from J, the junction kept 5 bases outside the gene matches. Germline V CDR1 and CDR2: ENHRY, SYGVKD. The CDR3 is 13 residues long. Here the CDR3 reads CAIKSGGADEQFF. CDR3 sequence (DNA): TGTGCCATCAAGAGCGGGGGGGCCGATGAGCAGTTCTTC.